This TCR beta chain was retrieved from a study of T-cell memory formation after mild COVID-19 (dated by TCRdb to the early 2020s). Regarding the research as a whole: TCR sequence clusters from the two donors were found to be largely donor specific. In two donors, T-cell clones that expanded and contracted after mild COVID-19 were tracked by sequencing TCRalpha and TCRbeta repertoires over time. Two young, previously healthy adult volunteers made up the cohort, one male and one female.

The paper's findings and limits, for the study overall: Some responding clones were detected in pre-infection memory, which suggested that pre-existing cross-reactive memory T cells had joined the SARS-CoV-2 response. Clones that contracted from day 15 to 85 showed balanced CD4/CD8 phenotypes, whereas a second wave of clones that expanded from day 15 to 37 leaned towards CD4+. Contracting CD4+ clones appeared mostly in the CM and EM memory subsets, whereas CD8+ clones were enriched in EMRA. Only two mild cases were covered in the study, and larger cohorts including severe cases with pre-infection samples were considered necessary. The second-wave clones that peaked on day 37 were not confirmed to be SARS-CoV-2 specific.

This clonotype was detected only a few times. This receptor's antigen is unknown. Base quality data are lacking; no much larger clone is found one base away. PBMCs were isolated by Ficoll-Paque density gradient centrifugation. The CDR3 runs 13 residues from the cysteine to the phenylalanine. CDR3 DNA is the only sequence kept; it has 39 bases, read in frame from the first base. The germline V gene specifies SGHTA as CDR1 and FQGNSA as CDR2. Trimming removed 4 bases from V and 5 bases from J, leaving 11 bases between the germline ends. Sequencing was carried out with an Illumina NovaSeq 6000. Using 5'RACE with constant-segment primers, TCRalpha and TCRbeta cDNA libraries were constructed, with sample barcodes and unique molecular identifiers added in the process. Trizol reagent was used to extract RNA from every sample. Library amplification was performed in two PCR steps, and a second sample barcode and Illumina TruSeq adapters were introduced in the second step. The libraries were sequenced on an Illumina NovaSeq using 2 x 150 bp paired-end reads. In the source study's methods: With migec v1.2.7, reads were demultiplexed and then collapsed into UMI-guided consensus sequences. With mixcr v2.1.11, UMI consensuses were aligned to TRA and TRB V and J templates and assembled into clonotypes. A clonotype was counted as expanded or contracted only if both edgeR and NoisET called the change significant, with noise models trained on biological replicates. For edgeR calls, the cutoffs were a false discovery rate-adjusted p below 0.01 and a log2 fold-change threshold of 1. PCA with hierarchical clustering of max-normalized trajectories of the 1000 most abundant clonotypes was used as exploratory dynamics analysis. Each responding clone was given a CD4 or CD8 phenotype based on the CD4+ and CD8+ repertoires, which had been sequenced separately. TCRdb ran its own pipeline on the public reads, namely fastp trimming at Q25 and MiXCR clone calling, and kept in-frame beta chains. Rows matching on CDR3 protein sequence are summarized as one entry with the most common DNA and genes. In this record, the V and J calls reflect TCRdb's handling and not the investigators' own analysis. The sample records under 300,000 distinct CDR3 sequences, around 15% of which are singletons. Clones ranked in the top ten supply around 3.8% of the sample.

Sequenced sample: PBMCs or a T cell subset sorted from them (not recorded which). The V and J segments used are TRBV7-2 and TRBJ1-1; the D gene is perhaps TRBD1, from 5 matching bases. This TCR was recovered from a man aged 18-30 years who had mild COVID-19 (a few samples of this study predate the infection). The sample titles of this study are shuffled in the database, so cell type and time point are left out; the donor was told from shared clones. The base sequence is TGTGCCAGCAGCTCAGGGATGATAACTGAAGCTTTCTTT. Its translation is CASSSGMITEAFF.